This record looks at one TCR beta chain sequence and its context. Its cognate antigen is unknown. Here immunoSEQ multiplex PCR was the method, and the copy in TCRdb shows in-frame clones only, minus some. This table has fewer than 65,000 clones, roughly 90% appearing once. This entry is derived from a study of OX40 agonist ivuxolimab in advanced cancers. Across the study: From roughly 20 to 85 years was the age range, with a mean of about 54 years, and roughly 83% were male.

Study-level results: CD4+ and CD8+ T cells in blood underwent clonal expansion by week 6 at 0.1 to 3.0 mg/kg. Near-lowest levels of clonal expansion characterized partial responders at 0.1-3.0 mg/kg. There were, on average, more expanded clones in CD8+ T cells than in CD4+.

J was trimmed by 1 base and V by 5 bases; bases with no gene match: 11. The V gene's germline CDR1 is SGHTA and CDR2 FQGNSA. The CDR3 has 17 residues. The chain couples TRBV7-2 to TRBJ2-3; 8 nucleotides line up with TRBD2. Here the sequenced sample was CD4+ or CD8+ T cells sorted from blood, taken in a trial of the OX40 agonist ivuxolimab. The receptor was isolated from an adult with an advanced solid tumor such as melanoma, head and neck, liver or kidney cancer. Here the CDR3 reads CASSPRRGSGGTDTQYF. CDR3 nucleotide sequence: TGTGCCAGCAGCCCCCGCCGGGGTAGCGGGGGCACAGATACGCAGTATTTT.